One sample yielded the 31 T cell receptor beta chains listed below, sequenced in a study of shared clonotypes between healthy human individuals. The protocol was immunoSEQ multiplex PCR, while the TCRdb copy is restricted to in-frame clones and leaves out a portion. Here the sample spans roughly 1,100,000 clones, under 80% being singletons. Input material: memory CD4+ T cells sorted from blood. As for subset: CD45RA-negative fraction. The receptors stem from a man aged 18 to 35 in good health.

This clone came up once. The CDR3 sequence: CASSLVRDQETQYF. The CDR3 DNA is TGTGCCAGCAGCTTGGTCCGGGACCAAGAGACCCAGTACTTC. This chain links TRBV5-4 with TRBJ2-5; unclear D gene. This CDR3 has 14 residues. Germline V lookup: CDR1 SGHNT, CDR2 YYREEE (reference sequence). The V end lost 0 bases, the J end lost 0 bases, and 6 bases lay between the germline ends.

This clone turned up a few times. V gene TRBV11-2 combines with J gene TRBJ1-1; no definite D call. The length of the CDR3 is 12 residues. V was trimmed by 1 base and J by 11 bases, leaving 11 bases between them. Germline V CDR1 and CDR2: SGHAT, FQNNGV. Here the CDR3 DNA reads TGTGCCAGCAGCTTAGGAGTTGGATCGGCTTTCTTT. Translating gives CASSLGVGSAFF.

The CDR3 sequence is CASSLASGTSVKGYTF. The CDR3 nucleotides are TGTGCCAGCAGCTTAGCGTCCGGGACATCTGTTAAAGGCTACACCTTC. The chain carries TRBV7-9 and TRBJ1-2; tentatively, D is TRBD1 (6 bases). Germline V gene lookup returns CDR1 SEHNR and CDR2 FQNEAQ (reference sequence). Deletions cut 0 bases from V and 8 bases from J, with 19 bases between. The CDR3 loop spans 16 amino acids.

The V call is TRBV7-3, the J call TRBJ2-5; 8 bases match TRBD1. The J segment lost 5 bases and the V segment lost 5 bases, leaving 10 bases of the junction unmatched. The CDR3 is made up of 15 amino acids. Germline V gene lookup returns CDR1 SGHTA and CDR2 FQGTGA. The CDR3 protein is CASSHGQGAQETQYF. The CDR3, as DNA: TGTGCCAGCAGCCATGGACAGGGTGCCCAGGAGACCCAGTACTTC.

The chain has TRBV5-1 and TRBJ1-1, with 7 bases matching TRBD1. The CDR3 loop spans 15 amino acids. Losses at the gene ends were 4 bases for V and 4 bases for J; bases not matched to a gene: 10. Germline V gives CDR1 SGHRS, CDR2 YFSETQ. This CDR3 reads CASSGGDSSFTEAFF. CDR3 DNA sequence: TGCGCCAGCAGCGGGGGGGACAGCTCATTCACTGAAGCTTTCTTT.

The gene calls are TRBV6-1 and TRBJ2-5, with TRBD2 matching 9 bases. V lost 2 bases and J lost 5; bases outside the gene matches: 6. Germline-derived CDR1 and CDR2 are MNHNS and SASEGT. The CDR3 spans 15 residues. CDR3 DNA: TGTGCCAGCAGTGAATTCGCGGGAGGGGTCGAGACCCAGTACTTC. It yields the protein CASSEFAGGVETQYF.

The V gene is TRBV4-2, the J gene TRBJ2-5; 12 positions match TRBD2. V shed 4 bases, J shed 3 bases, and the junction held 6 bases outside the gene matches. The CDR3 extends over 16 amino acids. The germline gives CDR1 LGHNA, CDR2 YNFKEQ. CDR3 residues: CASSLTSGGSEETQYF. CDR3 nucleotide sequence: TGTGCCAGCAGCCTGACTAGCGGGGGCTCTGAAGAGACCCAGTACTTC.

The CDR3 protein is CASSLGGQGAGGYTF. The CDR3 DNA sequence: TGTGCCAGCAGCTTGGGAGGACAGGGGGCGGGTGGCTACACCTTC. The V gene is TRBV5-4, the J gene TRBJ1-2; 11 bases are shared with TRBD1. Trimming cost V 0 bases and J 7 bases; bases outside gene matches: 5. Germline V CDR1 and CDR2: SGHNT, YYREEE (reference sequence). The CDR3 is 15 residues long.

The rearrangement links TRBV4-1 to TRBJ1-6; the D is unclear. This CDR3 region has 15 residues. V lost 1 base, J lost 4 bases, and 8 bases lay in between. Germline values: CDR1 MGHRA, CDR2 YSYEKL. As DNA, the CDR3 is TGCGCCAGCAGCCAAGTCCGGGTATATAATTCACCCCTCCACTTT. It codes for CASSQVRVYNSPLHF.

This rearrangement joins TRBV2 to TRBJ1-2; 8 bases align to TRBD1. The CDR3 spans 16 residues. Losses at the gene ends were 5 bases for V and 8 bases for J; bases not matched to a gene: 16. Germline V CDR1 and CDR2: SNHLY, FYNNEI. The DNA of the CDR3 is TGTGCCAGCAGTAACACCCTGTCCGGGACAGGCCTCGGCTACACCTTC. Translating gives CASSNTLSGTGLGYTF.

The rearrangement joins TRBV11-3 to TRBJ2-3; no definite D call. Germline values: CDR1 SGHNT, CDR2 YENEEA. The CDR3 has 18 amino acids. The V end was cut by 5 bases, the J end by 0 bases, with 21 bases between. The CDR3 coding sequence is TGTGCCAGCAGCCCATCCGGTTCACGAGGCGCTAGCACAGATACGCAGTATTTT. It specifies CASSPSGSRGASTDTQYF.

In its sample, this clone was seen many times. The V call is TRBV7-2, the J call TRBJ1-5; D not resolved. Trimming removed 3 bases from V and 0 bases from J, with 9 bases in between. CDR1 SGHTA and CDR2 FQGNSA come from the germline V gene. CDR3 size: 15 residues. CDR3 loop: CASSFSGLSNQPQHF. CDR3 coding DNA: TGTGCCAGCAGCTTTAGTGGGCTTAGCAATCAGCCCCAGCATTTT.

The CDR3 here is CASSTGGMNTEAFF. CDR3 bases: TGCGCCAGCAGTACCGGAGGTATGAACACTGAAGCTTTCTTT. The V gene is TRBV5-1, the J gene TRBJ1-1; D not resolved. V lost 5 bases, J lost 0 bases, and 11 bases lay in between. This CDR3 is 14 amino acids long. In germline, CDR1 is SGHRS, CDR2 YFSETQ.

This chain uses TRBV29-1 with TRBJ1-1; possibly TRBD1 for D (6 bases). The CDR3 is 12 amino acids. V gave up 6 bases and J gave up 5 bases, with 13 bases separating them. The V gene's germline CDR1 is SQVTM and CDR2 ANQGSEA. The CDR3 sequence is CSVAKGGTEAFF. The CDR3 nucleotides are TGCAGCGTGGCGAAGGGGGGGACTGAAGCTTTCTTT.

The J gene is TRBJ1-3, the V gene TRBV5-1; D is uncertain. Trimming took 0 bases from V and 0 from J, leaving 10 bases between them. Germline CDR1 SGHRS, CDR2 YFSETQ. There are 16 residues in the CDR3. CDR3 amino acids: CASSLGWGSSGNTIYF. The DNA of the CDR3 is TGCGCCAGCAGCTTGGGTTGGGGAAGCTCTGGAAACACCATATATTTT.

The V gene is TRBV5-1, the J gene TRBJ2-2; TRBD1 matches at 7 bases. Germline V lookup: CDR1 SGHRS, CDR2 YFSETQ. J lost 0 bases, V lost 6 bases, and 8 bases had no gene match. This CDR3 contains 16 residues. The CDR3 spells CASTPTGASNTGELFF. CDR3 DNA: TGCGCCAGCACCCCCACAGGGGCCTCGAACACCGGGGAGCTGTTTTTT.

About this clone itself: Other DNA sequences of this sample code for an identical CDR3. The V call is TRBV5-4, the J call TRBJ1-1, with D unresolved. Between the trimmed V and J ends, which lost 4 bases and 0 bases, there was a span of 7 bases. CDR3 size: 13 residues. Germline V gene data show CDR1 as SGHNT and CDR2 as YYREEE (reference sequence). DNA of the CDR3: TGTGCCAGCAGCGAAACAGTGAACACTGAAGCTTTCTTT. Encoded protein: CASSETVNTEAFF.

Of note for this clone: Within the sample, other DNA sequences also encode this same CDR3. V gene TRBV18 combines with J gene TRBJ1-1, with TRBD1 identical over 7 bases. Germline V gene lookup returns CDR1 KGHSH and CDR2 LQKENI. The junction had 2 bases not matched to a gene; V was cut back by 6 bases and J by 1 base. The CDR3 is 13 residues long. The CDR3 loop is CASSDRENTEAFF. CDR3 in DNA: TGTGCCAGCTCTGACAGGGAGAACACTGAAGCTTTCTTT.

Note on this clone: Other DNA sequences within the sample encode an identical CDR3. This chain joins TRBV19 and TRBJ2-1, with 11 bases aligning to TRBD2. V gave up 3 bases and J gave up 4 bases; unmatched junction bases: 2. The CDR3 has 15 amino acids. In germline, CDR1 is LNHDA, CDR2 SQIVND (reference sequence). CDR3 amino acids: CASSIGTSGYNEQFF. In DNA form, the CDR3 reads TGTGCCAGTAGTATCGGGACTAGCGGTTACAATGAGCAGTTCTTC. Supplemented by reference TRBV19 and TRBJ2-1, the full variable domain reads DGGITQSPKYLFRKEGQNVTLSCEQNLNHDAMYWYRQDPGQGLRLIYYSQIVNDFQKGDIAEGYSVSREKKESFPLTVTSAQKNPTAFYLCASSIGTSGYNEQFFGPGTRLTVL.

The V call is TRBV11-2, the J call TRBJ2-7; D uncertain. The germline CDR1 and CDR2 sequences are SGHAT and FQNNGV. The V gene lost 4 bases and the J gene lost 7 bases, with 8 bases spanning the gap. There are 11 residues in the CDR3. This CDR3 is CASSSFSEQYF. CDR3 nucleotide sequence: TGTGCCAGCAGCTCCTTTAGTGAGCAGTACTTC.

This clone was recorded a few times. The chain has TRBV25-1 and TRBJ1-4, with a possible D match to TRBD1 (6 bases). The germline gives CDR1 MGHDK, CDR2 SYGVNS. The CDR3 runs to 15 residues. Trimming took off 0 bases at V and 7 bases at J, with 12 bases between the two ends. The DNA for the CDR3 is TGTGCCAGCAGTGAATATTCGGACAGCCGTGAAAAACTGTTTTTT. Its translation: CASSEYSDSREKLFF.

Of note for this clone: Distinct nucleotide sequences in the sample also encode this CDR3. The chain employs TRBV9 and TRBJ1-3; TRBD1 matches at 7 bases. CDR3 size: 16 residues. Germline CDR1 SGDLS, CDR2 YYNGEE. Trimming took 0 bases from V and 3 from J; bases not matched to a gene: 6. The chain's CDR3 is CASSVGEGASGNTIYF. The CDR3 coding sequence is TGTGCCAGCAGCGTAGGCGAGGGGGCTAGTGGAAACACCATATATTTT. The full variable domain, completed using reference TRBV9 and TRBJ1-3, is DSGVTQTPKHLITATGQRVTLRCSPRSGDLSVYWYQQSLDQGLQFLIQYYNGEERAKGNILERFSAQQFPDLHSELNLSSLELGDSALYFCASSVGEGASGNTIYFGEGSWLTVV.

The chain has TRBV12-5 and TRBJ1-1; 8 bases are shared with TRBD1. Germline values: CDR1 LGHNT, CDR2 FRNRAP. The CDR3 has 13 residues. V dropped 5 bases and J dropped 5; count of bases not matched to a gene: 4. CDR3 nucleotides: TGTGCTAGTGGTCCGCAGGGGGCGACTGAAGCTTTCTTT. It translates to CASGPQGATEAFF.

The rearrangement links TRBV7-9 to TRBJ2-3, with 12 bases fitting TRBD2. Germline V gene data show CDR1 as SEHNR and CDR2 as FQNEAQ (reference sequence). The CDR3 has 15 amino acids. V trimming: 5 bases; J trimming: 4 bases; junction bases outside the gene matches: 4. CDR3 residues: CASSQASGGADTQYF. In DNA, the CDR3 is TGTGCCAGCAGCCAAGCTAGCGGGGGGGCAGATACGCAGTATTTT.

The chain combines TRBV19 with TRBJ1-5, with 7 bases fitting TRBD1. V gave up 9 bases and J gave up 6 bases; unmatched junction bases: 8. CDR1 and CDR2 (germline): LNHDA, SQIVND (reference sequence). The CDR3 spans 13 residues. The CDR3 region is CASRGSGSQPQHF. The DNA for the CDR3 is TGTGCCAGCAGGGGGTCTGGTTCTCAGCCCCAGCATTTT.

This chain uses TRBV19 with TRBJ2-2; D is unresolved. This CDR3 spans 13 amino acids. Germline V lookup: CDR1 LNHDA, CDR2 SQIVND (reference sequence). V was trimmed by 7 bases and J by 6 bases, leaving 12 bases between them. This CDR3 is CASKATTAGELFF. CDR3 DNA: TGTGCCAGTAAGGCGACCACGGCCGGGGAGCTGTTTTTT.

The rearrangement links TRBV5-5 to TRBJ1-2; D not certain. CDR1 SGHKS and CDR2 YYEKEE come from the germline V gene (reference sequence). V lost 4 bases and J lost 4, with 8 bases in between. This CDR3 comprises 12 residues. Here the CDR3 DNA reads TGTGCCAGCAGCCAATTATCCTATGGCTACACCTTC. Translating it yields CASSQLSYGYTF.

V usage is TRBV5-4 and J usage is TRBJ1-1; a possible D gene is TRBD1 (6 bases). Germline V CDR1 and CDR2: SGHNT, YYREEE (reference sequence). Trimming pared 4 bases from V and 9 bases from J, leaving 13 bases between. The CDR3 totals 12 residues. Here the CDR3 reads CASSRTAGKAFF. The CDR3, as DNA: TGTGCCAGCAGCCGGACAGCCGGAAAAGCTTTCTTT.

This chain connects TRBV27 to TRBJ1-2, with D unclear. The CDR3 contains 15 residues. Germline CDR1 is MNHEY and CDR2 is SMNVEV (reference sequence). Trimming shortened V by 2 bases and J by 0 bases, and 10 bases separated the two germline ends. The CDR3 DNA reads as TGTGCCAGCAGTTTAAAGGGCATGGCTAACTATGGCTACACCTTC. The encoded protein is CASSLKGMANYGYTF.

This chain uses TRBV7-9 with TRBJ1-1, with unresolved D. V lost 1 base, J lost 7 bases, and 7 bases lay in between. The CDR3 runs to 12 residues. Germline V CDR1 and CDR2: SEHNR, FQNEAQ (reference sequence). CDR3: CASSLEVLEAFF. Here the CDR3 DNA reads TGTGCCAGCAGCTTAGAGGTCCTTGAAGCTTTCTTT.

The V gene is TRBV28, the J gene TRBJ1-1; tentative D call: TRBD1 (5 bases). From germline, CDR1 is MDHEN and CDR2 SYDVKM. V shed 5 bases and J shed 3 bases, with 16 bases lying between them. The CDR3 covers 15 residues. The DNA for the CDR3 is TGTGCCAGCAGTCCAAACGGGCAGGGTGACACTGAAGCTTTCTTT. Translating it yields CASSPNGQGDTEAFF. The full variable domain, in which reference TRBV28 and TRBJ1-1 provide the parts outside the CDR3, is DVKVTQSSRYLVKRTGEKVFLECVQDMDHENMFWYRQDPGLGLRLIYFSYDVKMKEKGDIPEGYSVSREKKERFSLILESASTNQTSMYLCASSPNGQGDTEAFFGQGTRLTVV.